The next 18 T cell receptor beta chains were all read from a single sample in a study of blood T cell repertoires in COVID-19. Generated by immunoSEQ multiplex PCR, the TCRdb table keeps only in-frame clones and is missing some. The repertoire consists of approximately 130,000 clones, with roughly four fifths occurring once and the leading ten covering roughly a tenth. The sequencing sample was made of peripheral blood. The receptors shown here come from a human donor in a cohort sampled during active COVID-19.

The V and J genes are TRBV13 and TRBJ2-3; D is unclear. The V gene lost 1 base and the J gene lost 1 base, with 9 bases spanning the gap. The V gene's germline CDR1 is PRHDT and CDR2 FYEKMQ (reference sequence). The CDR3 runs 15 residues. This CDR3 is CASSLAQLGTDTQYF. The DNA of the CDR3 is TGTGCCAGCAGCTTAGCTCAACTTGGCACAGATACGCAGTATTTT.

This rearrangement joins TRBV5-5 to TRBJ1-1; D remains ambiguous. The CDR3 loop spans 15 amino acids. The V and J ends lost 1 base and 6 bases respectively, with 16 bases between them. CDR1 SGHKS and CDR2 YYEKEE come from the germline V gene (reference sequence). CDR3: CASSLIVTGEAEAFF. CDR3 in DNA: TGTGCCAGCAGCTTGATTGTTACCGGGGAGGCTGAAGCTTTCTTT.

V usage is TRBV30 and J usage is TRBJ2-3; 12 bases fit TRBD2. Germline CDR1 reads GTSNPN; CDR2 reads SVGIG (reference sequence). The trim removed 3 bases at V and 7 bases at J, leaving 11 bases unmatched. The CDR3 is made up of 16 amino acids. CDR3 nucleotide sequence: TGTGCCTGGAGCCCTAACCTAGCGGGGGGGCGAAATACGCAGTATTTT. This sequence encodes CAWSPNLAGGRNTQYF.

The chain carries TRBV7-2 and TRBJ2-1; tentative D call: TRBD2 (5 bases). The CDR3 has 14 amino acids. The germline V gene has CDR1 SGHTA and CDR2 FQGNSA. The V end lost 5 bases, the J end lost 7 bases, and 15 bases lay between the germline ends. CDR3 bases: TGTGCCAGCAGCCCAAGCCTACTAGGGAATGAGCAGTTCTTC. Translated, it gives CASSPSLLGNEQFF.

This chain connects TRBV9 to TRBJ1-4, with 9 bases identical to TRBD1. The J segment lost 7 bases and the V segment lost 4 bases, leaving 8 bases of the junction unmatched. Germline assignment: CDR1 SGDLS and CDR2 YYNGEE. CDR3 length equals 15 residues. In DNA form, the CDR3 reads TGTGCCAGCAGCCCCCGGGGACAGGGTAGTGAAAAACTGTTTTTT. It encodes CASSPRGQGSEKLFF.

This chain links TRBV30 with TRBJ2-7; D perhaps matches TRBD2 (6 bases). The V end lost 0 bases, the J end lost 7 bases, and 13 bases lay between the germline ends. Germline V gives CDR1 GTSNPN, CDR2 SVGIG (reference sequence). The CDR3 has 13 residues. The CDR3 here is CAWSVGGAWEQYF. The CDR3 DNA reads TGTGCCTGGAGTGTCGGAGGGGCCTGGGAGCAGTACTTC. Using reference TRBV30 and TRBJ2-7 for the parts outside the CDR3, the full variable domain is SQTIHQWPATLVQPVGSPLSLECTVEGTSNPNLYWYRQAAGRGLQLLFYSVGIGQISSEVPQNLSASRPQDRQFILSSKKLLLSDSGFYLCAWSVGGAWEQYFGPGTRLTVT.

The chain is built from TRBV28 and TRBJ1-2; D is undetermined. This CDR3 has 14 amino acids. The germline CDR1 and CDR2 sequences are MDHEN and SYDVKM. Trimming removed 6 bases from V and 6 bases from J, with 17 bases in between. The CDR3 reads CASSLPRANHGYTF. CDR3 nucleotides: TGTGCCAGCAGCCTCCCCCGAGCCAACCATGGCTACACCTTC.

The rearrangement uses TRBV5-1 and TRBJ1-2; possibly TRBD1 for D (5 bases). V shed 4 bases and J shed 8 bases, with 30 bases lying between them. This CDR3 is 18 amino acids long. Germline V gene sequence: CDR1 SGHRS, CDR2 YFSETQ. DNA of the CDR3: TGCGCCAGCAGCATTCCAAAATACCCGGGACTTCAATTTGTGGGCTACACCTTC. Protein sequence: CASSIPKYPGLQFVGYTF.

The V and J genes are TRBV11-2 and TRBJ2-7; D remains ambiguous. V was cut by 5 bases and J by 3 bases, with 5 bases left in between. The CDR3 has 11 residues. The germline gives CDR1 SGHAT, CDR2 FQNNGV. CDR3: CASSPLYEQYF. For the CDR3, the DNA is TGTGCCAGCAGCCCCCTCTACGAGCAGTACTTC.

The gene calls are TRBV15 and TRBJ1-5; 7 positions agree with TRBD1. This CDR3 has 16 amino acids. The J segment lost 0 bases and the V segment lost 7 bases, leaving 9 bases of the junction unmatched. Germline assignment: CDR1 LNHNV and CDR2 YYDKDF (reference sequence). In DNA form, the CDR3 reads TGTGCCACCACCCGGGACAGCAAGAATAGCAATCAGCCCCAGCATTTT. This sequence encodes CATTRDSKNSNQPQHF.

In its sample, this clone was seen a few times. V gene TRBV19 combines with J gene TRBJ1-6; maybe TRBD1 (5 bases). This CDR3 has 14 amino acids. The germline gives CDR1 LNHDA, CDR2 SQIVND (reference sequence). V lost 7 bases and J lost 6, with 13 bases in between. The CDR3 spells CASNPGLGNSPLHF. The DNA of the CDR3 is TGTGCCAGTAACCCAGGGTTGGGTAATTCACCCCTCCACTTT.

V gene TRBV10-1 combines with J gene TRBJ2-2; 9 nucleotides align to TRBD1. This CDR3 region has 13 residues. Germline V lookup: CDR1 WNHNN, CDR2 SYGVQD (reference sequence). Trimming took 11 bases from V and 6 from J; bases not matched to a gene: 7. CDR3 amino acids: CAAGQGFPGELFF. The CDR3 DNA reads as TGCGCCGCGGGACAGGGATTCCCCGGGGAGCTGTTTTTT.

The V call is TRBV7-9, the J call TRBJ2-3, with 8 bases fitting TRBD1. Germline V gene sequence: CDR1 SEHNR, CDR2 FQNEAQ (reference sequence). The CDR3 covers 17 residues. Trimming cost V 5 bases and J 0 bases; bases outside gene matches: 10. The CDR3 coding sequence is TGTGCCAGCAGCCCCGGACAGGGAACAACAAGCACAGATACGCAGTATTTT. It codes for CASSPGQGTTSTDTQYF.

A single count supports this clone. The chain is built from TRBV19 and TRBJ2-1, with 11 bases aligning to TRBD1. Germline V CDR1 and CDR2: LNHDA, SQIVND (reference sequence). The CDR3 contains 13 residues. With V trimmed by 9 bases and J by 8 bases, 6 bases remained unmatched. The chain's CDR3 is CASSPGQGDEQFF. Written as DNA, the CDR3 is TGTGCCAGCAGCCCGGGACAGGGGGATGAGCAGTTCTTC.

This chain connects TRBV27 to TRBJ1-5; TRBD1 matches at 7 bases. The germline gives CDR1 MNHEY, CDR2 SMNVEV (reference sequence). V trimming: 5 bases; J trimming: 6 bases; junction bases outside the gene matches: 10. The CDR3 sequence is 15 residues long. CDR3 nucleotides: TGTGCCAGCAGTGAGGAGGGACAGAAATTTCAGCCCCAGCATTTT. It encodes CASSEEGQKFQPQHF.

The chain links TRBV19 to TRBJ2-5; 10 bases align to TRBD2. The CDR3 runs to 17 residues. Trimming took 1 base from V and 2 from J; bases not matched to a gene: 7. Per the germline V gene, CDR1 is LNHDA and CDR2 is SQIVND (reference sequence). This chain's CDR3 is CASSIGRQLAGQETQYF. CDR3 DNA: TGTGCCAGTAGTATAGGTCGTCAACTAGCGGGGCAAGAGACCCAGTACTTC.

The chain joins TRBV10-3 to TRBJ1-6; no definite D call. This CDR3 has 15 residues. Trimming pared 3 bases from V and 6 bases from J, leaving 12 bases between. Germline V gene lookup returns CDR1 ENHRY and CDR2 SYGVKD. CDR3 DNA: TGTGCCATCAGTGAAACGAGCTTATCTAATTCACCCCTCCACTTT. Translation gives CAISETSLSNSPLHF.

Only a few counts were recorded for this clone. The chain couples TRBV5-1 to TRBJ2-3; possibly TRBD2 for D (5 bases). The CDR3 spans 14 residues. Deletions cut 1 base from V and 2 bases from J, with 8 bases between. Germline lookup yields CDR1 SGHRS and CDR2 YFSETQ. CDR3 sequence reads: CASSLLDFTDTQYF. DNA of the CDR3: TGCGCCAGCAGCTTGTTGGACTTCACAGATACGCAGTATTTT.